Listed below are T cell receptor beta chains from one sample, sequenced in a study of T cells in Graves' hyperthyroidism and ophthalmopathy. Via MiXCR, TCRdb re-called the multiplex PCR reads, giving one row per CDR3 protein. The data hold hundreds of thousands of distinct CDR3 sequences, with about 12% observed a single time. Sequencing was carried out using blood. Receptors originate from a woman between 18 and 29 years old with Graves' hyperthyroidism. CDR3s include the opening cysteine and the closing phenylalanine or tryptophan. Each record gives: CDR3 DNA, CDR3 protein, D gene, V gene, clone size, J gene. A D gene is named only where the DNA matches it firmly. Size values are once, few and many counts, or a class for expanded clones, and some rows have none.

CDR3nt: TGTGCCAGCAGCTTAGAACAGGTGTACTATGGCTACACCTTC; CDR3aa: CASSLEQVYYGYTF; d_gene: .; v_gene: TRBV7-9; abundance: many; j_gene: TRBJ1-2
CDR3nt: TGCGCCAGCAGCTTGGCCTGGCGCGGACAGACCACTGAAGCTTTCTTT; CDR3aa: CASSLAWRGQTTEAFF; d_gene: .; v_gene: TRBV5-1; abundance: many; j_gene: TRBJ1-1
CDR3nt: TGTGCCAGCAGTCCTAGAGGGGACCCAGCCAAAAACATTCAGTACTTC; CDR3aa: CASSPRGDPAKNIQYF; d_gene: .; v_gene: TRBV12-3/TRBV12-4; abundance: many; j_gene: TRBJ2-4
CDR3nt: TGCGCCAGCAGCTTGGGCTCGGCAGGGGGGGCCCCAGAAGCTTTCTTT; CDR3aa: CASSLGSAGGAPEAFF; d_gene: TRBD1; v_gene: TRBV5-1; abundance: .; j_gene: TRBJ1-1
CDR3nt: TGTGCCAGCAGCTTAGCGAGGGGGCCGGGCACCGGGGAGCTGTTTTTT; CDR3aa: CASSLARGPGTGELFF; d_gene: TRBD1; v_gene: TRBV11-3; abundance: many; j_gene: TRBJ2-2
CDR3nt: TGTGCCAGCAGGGCGTCCGCCACGGGTTACGAGCAGTACTTC; CDR3aa: CASRASATGYEQYF; d_gene: .; v_gene: TRBV28; abundance: many; j_gene: TRBJ2-7
CDR3nt: TGTGCCATCAGTGAGTCGTTCGAAGAGACCCAGTACTTC; CDR3aa: CAISESFEETQYF; d_gene: .; v_gene: TRBV10-3; abundance: .; j_gene: TRBJ2-5
CDR3nt: TGTGCCAGCAGCGCGGTGACACCCCTCCACTTT; CDR3aa: CASSAVTPLHF; d_gene: .; v_gene: TRBV6-1; abundance: many; j_gene: TRBJ1-6
CDR3nt: TGTGCCAGTAGTATAGATCTGGGGACGTTCAATCAGCCCCAGCATTTT; CDR3aa: CASSIDLGTFNQPQHF; d_gene: .; v_gene: TRBV19; abundance: few; j_gene: TRBJ1-5
CDR3nt: TGTGCCAGCAGTACTCCATGGGGACAGGAAAATGGAAACACCATATATTTT; CDR3aa: CASSTPWGQENGNTIYF; d_gene: TRBD1; v_gene: TRBV25-1; abundance: .; j_gene: TRBJ1-3
CDR3nt: TGTGCCAGCAGTTTACGGGGGGCGTACGGCTACACCTTC; CDR3aa: CASSLRGAYGYTF; d_gene: .; v_gene: TRBV27; abundance: many; j_gene: TRBJ1-2
CDR3nt: TGTGCCAGCAACCAATCCGGGACAGGTCACTACGAGCAGTACTTC; CDR3aa: CASNQSGTGHYEQYF; d_gene: TRBD1; v_gene: TRBV28; abundance: many; j_gene: TRBJ2-7
CDR3nt: TGTGCCAGCAGCTTTAATTCTGGAAACACCATATATTTT; CDR3aa: CASSFNSGNTIYF; d_gene: .; v_gene: TRBV7-6; abundance: few; j_gene: TRBJ1-3